This record covers a single T cell receptor (beta chain). Libraries were prepared by immunoSEQ multiplex PCR; TCRdb keeps only in-frame clonotypes and omits some of them. The sample records around 2.1 million clones, around 93% being singletons. This CDR3 is 14 amino acids long. V was clipped by 5 bases and J by 2 bases; unmatched bases: 6. Germline CDR1 SEHNR, CDR2 FQNEAQ (reference sequence). Naive CD8 cells lacked CD45RO, underwent positive selection for CCR7 and left out terminally differentiated effector memory CD45RA+ cells. The entry originates in a study of shared clonotypes between healthy human individuals. Study as a whole: Each donor's CD4 naive and CD4 memory cells filled three plates apiece, CD8 naive two, and CD8 memory one.

This TCR was sampled from a man between 18 and 29 years old in good health. Some clones in this sample may be carry-over from other donors' samples. The rearrangement joins TRBV7-9 to TRBJ2-7, with 7 bases that match TRBD1. The specimen sequenced was naive CD8+ T cells from PBMCs. CDR3 protein: CASSPLTGTYEQYF. The CDR3 DNA reads TGTGCCAGCAGCCCCTTGACAGGGACCTACGAGCAGTACTTC.